The present entry profiles one T cell receptor beta chain with its context. Its target is unknown. The data belong to a study of T cell responses to AZD1222 COVID-19 vaccine. Overall study context: Second doses at about 4 or about 12 weeks were pooled. General study points: Most donors were white British and more were female, and clonal diversity was possibly underestimated. Researchers report vaccine-associated CD4 TCRs spanning spike, with dominance at 160-218 and 743-854.

Produced via immunoSEQ multiplex PCR; TCRdb's table is partial and in-frame only. In the table there are around 200,000 clones, almost 90% of which are singletons. This CDR3 is 17 amino acids long. The germline V gene has CDR1 MNHEY and CDR2 SMNVEV (reference sequence). V was clipped by 0 bases and J by 0 bases, with 12 bases between them. The J gene is TRBJ1-3, the V gene TRBV27; tentatively, D is TRBD1 (5 bases). The starting material was peripheral blood, obtained on day 0 of AZD1222 vaccination. The clonotype was recovered from an adult in good health. The CDR3 DNA follows: TGTGCCAGCAGTTTATCCACGCCAGGGTACTCTGGAAACACCATATATTTT. It is translated as CASSLSTPGYSGNTIYF.